The 30 T cell receptor beta chains listed next were all sequenced from one sample in a study of cytomegalovirus exposure and HLA in healthy donors. PCR used 60 Vbeta primers and 13 Jbeta primers. The data were produced by immunoSEQ multiplex PCR, yet TCRdb's version contains in-frame clones alone and is incomplete. The data hold about 300,000 clones, with roughly 89% observed a single time. Sequenced: PBMCs. The origin of the receptors is a man between 40 and 49 years old in good health and CMV-seropositive.

The chain combines TRBV27 with TRBJ1-1, with TRBD1 identical over 11 bases. The V gene end was trimmed by 5 bases and the J gene end by 4 bases; junction bases not matched to a gene: 9. CDR1 and CDR2 from the germline V gene are MNHEY and SMNVEV (reference sequence). There are 16 residues in the CDR3. The chain's CDR3 is CASSRTGGSVRTEAFF. DNA for the CDR3: TGTGCCAGCAGTCGGACAGGGGGCTCGGTCCGCACTGAAGCTTTCTTT.

This clone was observed a few times. This chain connects TRBV27 to TRBJ2-1; 8 positions match TRBD2. Trimming cost V 3 bases and J 2 bases; bases outside gene matches: 3. Germline-derived CDR1 and CDR2 are MNHEY and SMNVEV (reference sequence). The CDR3 has 15 amino acids. CDR3 sequence: CASSLDGRAYNEQFF. CDR3 DNA sequence: TGTGCCAGCAGTTTGGACGGGAGGGCCTACAATGAGCAGTTCTTC.

A remark on this clone: Other DNA variants within this sample encode the same CDR3. The genes are TRBV28 and TRBJ1-5; 9 bases map to TRBD1. The CDR3 totals 14 residues. CDR1 is MDHEN and CDR2 is SYDVKM in the germline V gene. V dropped 6 bases and J dropped 4; count of bases not matched to a gene: 4. CDR3 nucleotide sequence: TGTGCCAGCAGCCTCGGGACAGGGAATCAGCCCCAGCATTTT. Its protein is CASSLGTGNQPQHF.

V is TRBV15 and J is TRBJ1-2; D is possibly TRBD1 (5 bases). The ends were cut back, 3 bases at V and 5 bases at J, with 7 bases in the middle. This CDR3 has 12 residues. The V gene's germline CDR1 is LNHNV and CDR2 YYDKDF (reference sequence). CDR3 in amino acids: CATSRDTYGYTF. The DNA for the CDR3 is TGTGCCACCAGCAGGGACACTTATGGCTACACCTTC. The full variable domain, with the rest looked up from reference TRBV15 and TRBJ1-2, is DAMVIQNPRYQVTQFGKPVTLSCSQTLNHNVMYWYQQKSSQAPKLLFHYYDKDFNNEADTPDNFQSRRPNTSFCFLDIRSPGLGDTAMYLCATSRDTYGYTFGSGTRLTVV.

This clone was observed a single time. The V gene is TRBV6-1, the J gene TRBJ1-5, with D possibly TRBD1 on 5 matching bases. CDR1 and CDR2 from the germline V gene are MNHNS and SASEGT. This CDR3 has 15 amino acids. The ends were cut back, 5 bases at V and 6 bases at J, with 17 bases in the middle. DNA of the CDR3: TGTGCCAGCAGTTGGGGGGGGAGTCTCGGTCAGCCCCAGCATTTT. This codes for CASSWGGSLGQPQHF.

The chain joins TRBV5-6 to TRBJ1-2; 7 bases align to TRBD1. Germline trimming cut 2 bases from V and 8 bases from J; bases unmatched to any gene: 9. The CDR3 covers 14 residues. Per germline, CDR1 SGHDT and CDR2 YYEEEE. CDR3 DNA sequence: TGTGCCAGCAGCTTTCCTGACAGGGACGGCGGCTACACCTTC. Protein: CASSFPDRDGGYTF.

The chain joins TRBV9 to TRBJ1-3; D may be TRBD1 (5 bases). Between the trimmed V and J ends, which lost 0 bases and 0 bases, there was a span of 13 bases. The CDR3 runs to 17 residues. Looked up from germline, CDR1 is SGDLS and CDR2 is YYNGEE. CDR3 region: CASSVGVGGFSGNTIYF. The CDR3 DNA is TGTGCCAGCAGCGTAGGAGTCGGGGGGTTCTCTGGAAACACCATATATTTT.

Here the CDR3 DNA reads TGTGCCAGCAGCCAAACAGCCCCTCAGGGTTACACTGAAGCTTTCTTT. Protein product: CASSQTAPQGYTEAFF. The rearrangement links TRBV5-6 to TRBJ1-1, with a possible D match to TRBD1 (5 bases). Trimming shortened V by 4 bases and J by 3 bases, and 19 bases separated the two germline ends. Germline CDR1 is SGHDT and CDR2 is YYEEEE. The CDR3 spans 16 residues.

The CDR3 DNA sequence: TGTGCCAGCAGCCAAGGGACCGACGGGGTGAACACTGAAGCTTTCTTT. Its translation: CASSQGTDGVNTEAFF. V gene TRBV4-2 combines with J gene TRBJ1-1; no firm D call. Trimming left V 1 base short and J 0 bases short, with 12 bases between. Looked up from germline, CDR1 is LGHNA and CDR2 is YNFKEQ. This CDR3 has 16 residues.

J is TRBJ2-7 and V is TRBV19, with 8 bases identical to TRBD1. The CDR3 length is 13 residues. Germline values: CDR1 LNHDA, CDR2 SQIVND (reference sequence). The V and J ends lost 4 bases and 7 bases, in that order; junction bases with no gene match: 6. CDR3 sequence: CASSTGTGPEQYF. In nucleotides, the CDR3 is TGTGCCAGTAGTACCGGGACAGGCCCGGAGCAGTACTTC.

The V gene is TRBV7-8, the J gene TRBJ1-4, with 8 bases identical to TRBD1. Germline values: CDR1 SGHVS, CDR2 FQNEAQ. This CDR3 is 14 amino acids long. The junction had 5 bases not matched to a gene; V was cut back by 3 bases and J by 8 bases. The CDR3 protein is CASSLGGQGEKLFF. The CDR3 nucleotides read TGTGCCAGCAGCTTGGGAGGACAGGGAGAAAAACTGTTTTTT.

V gene TRBV9 combines with J gene TRBJ1-4, with D maybe TRBD1 (6 bases). Germline CDR1 SGDLS, CDR2 YYNGEE. V was trimmed by 2 bases and J by 3 bases, leaving 17 bases between them. This CDR3 has 17 amino acids. As DNA, the CDR3 is TGTGCCAGCAGCGTCTCGGGACACGGGGATTCTAATGAAAAACTGTTTTTT. This translates into CASSVSGHGDSNEKLFF.

This chain connects TRBV5-1 to TRBJ2-5, with TRBD2 matching 8 bases. Germline V gene data show CDR1 as SGHRS and CDR2 as YFSETQ. V was pared by 4 bases and J by 3 bases, with 8 bases of the junction left unmatched. CDR3 length: 15 residues. In DNA form, the CDR3 reads TGCGCCAGCAGCGTGCGGCCGGGACTAGAAGAGACCCAGTACTTC. Its protein is CASSVRPGLEETQYF.

The gene calls are TRBV4-1 and TRBJ1-1, with 9 bases aligning to TRBD1. CDR3 length: 15 amino acids. V gave up 4 bases and J gave up 3 bases; unmatched junction bases: 6. CDR1 is MGHRA and CDR2 is YSYEKL in the germline V gene. The CDR3 here is CASSRTGGGYTEAFF. In nucleotides, the CDR3 is TGCGCCAGCAGCCGCACAGGGGGCGGGTACACTGAAGCTTTCTTT.

The genes are TRBV7-6 and TRBJ2-7; 7 bases match TRBD2. CDR3 length: 15 amino acids. Germline values: CDR1 SGHVS, CDR2 FNYEAQ. The trim removed 1 base at V and 2 bases at J, leaving 5 bases unmatched. The CDR3 sequence: CASSLGGLGTYEQYF. CDR3 coding DNA: TGTGCCAGCAGCTTAGGAGGACTAGGAACCTACGAGCAGTACTTC.

The chain has TRBV7-9 and TRBJ1-3; 7 bases align to TRBD1. CDR3 length: 15 amino acids. Germline V gene sequence: CDR1 SEHNR, CDR2 FQNEAQ (reference sequence). Trimming removed 5 bases from V and 0 bases from J; junction bases left unmatched: 4. Written as DNA, the CDR3 is TGTGCCAGCAGCCGGGACAGAAACTCTGGAAACACCATATATTTT. This codes for CASSRDRNSGNTIYF.

This chain links TRBV7-9 with TRBJ1-1, with unresolved D. In germline, CDR1 is SEHNR, CDR2 FQNEAQ (reference sequence). The CDR3 loop spans 16 amino acids. With 1 base removed from V and 0 bases from J, the gap between germline ends came to 12 bases. The CDR3 DNA reads TGTGCCAGCAGCTTAGGTCTCCTTTACATGAACACTGAAGCTTTCTTT. Its protein product is CASSLGLLYMNTEAFF.

This clone came up once. The chain combines TRBV5-1 with TRBJ1-1, with D tentatively TRBD1 (5 bases). This CDR3 has 14 amino acids. V gave up 4 bases and J gave up 4 bases, with 14 bases separating them. Germline V gives CDR1 SGHRS, CDR2 YFSETQ. For the CDR3, the DNA is TGCGCCAGCAGCCTAAGATCGGGGGGCACTGAAGCTTTCTTT. This sequence encodes CASSLRSGGTEAFF.

This clone appeared once. The V call is TRBV6-5, the J call TRBJ1-1; D ambiguous. CDR1 MNHEY and CDR2 SVGAGI come from the germline V gene. The CDR3 consists of 13 residues. V lost 7 bases and J 0 bases, leaving 9 bases between the germline ends. The CDR3 DNA reads as TGTGCCAGCATCCTAGGTATGAACACTGAAGCTTTCTTT. Its protein is CASILGMNTEAFF.

This clone occurred a few times. V is TRBV29-1 and J is TRBJ2-2; maybe TRBD2 (5 bases). This CDR3 contains 13 residues. Trimming left V 4 bases short and J 5 bases short, with 11 bases between. Germline CDR1 reads SQVTM; CDR2 reads ANQGSEA. The CDR3 is CSVGGWETGELFF. The CDR3 coding sequence is TGCAGCGTTGGGGGTTGGGAGACCGGGGAGCTGTTTTTT.

The V and J genes are TRBV28 and TRBJ1-4; 9 bases fit TRBD1. In germline, CDR1 is MDHEN, CDR2 SYDVKM. V was clipped by 3 bases and J by 8 bases; unmatched bases: 7. The CDR3 consists of 15 residues. The CDR3 DNA sequence: TGTGCCAGCAGTTTTTCCGGGACAGGGAGGGAAAAACTGTTTTTT. It specifies CASSFSGTGREKLFF.

V gene TRBV27 combines with J gene TRBJ2-7, with 7 bases identical to TRBD1. This CDR3 has 15 amino acids. From germline, CDR1 is MNHEY and CDR2 SMNVEV (reference sequence). The V gene end was trimmed by 4 bases and the J gene end by 3 bases; junction bases not matched to a gene: 9. The CDR3 DNA reads as TGTGCCAGCAGTTCCCCATCTCGACAGGGCTACGAGCAGTACTTC. This sequence encodes CASSSPSRQGYEQYF.

This clone has a handful of counts. The rearrangement uses TRBV19 and TRBJ2-7, with D hard to call. Germline CDR1 reads LNHDA; CDR2 reads SQIVND (reference sequence). The CDR3 runs to 13 residues. Trimming pared 5 bases from V and 3 bases from J, leaving 11 bases between. The CDR3 reads CASSPYPLYEQYF. In DNA, the CDR3 is TGTGCCAGTAGTCCCTACCCACTCTACGAGCAGTACTTC.

This chain connects TRBV4-1 to TRBJ2-3; perhaps TRBD2 as D (6 bases). Germline CDR1 is MGHRA and CDR2 is YSYEKL. This CDR3 comprises 14 residues. Trimming took off 1 base at V and 2 bases at J, with 7 bases between the two ends. CDR3 in amino acids: CASSQGRVTDTQYF. The CDR3 DNA follows: TGCGCCAGCAGCCAAGGGAGGGTCACAGATACGCAGTATTTT.

This chain joins TRBV27 and TRBJ2-7, with D unclear. Germline CDR1 and CDR2: MNHEY and SMNVEV (reference sequence). The CDR3 is 15 residues long. V was cut by 1 base and J by 0 bases, with 10 bases left in between. This chain's CDR3 is CASSLYPRDSYEQYF. In nucleotides, the CDR3 is TGTGCCAGCAGTTTATATCCCCGAGACTCCTACGAGCAGTACTTC.

The chain joins TRBV9 to TRBJ2-1; TRBD2 aligns across 15 bases. The length of the CDR3 is 16 residues. The V and J ends lost 2 bases and 5 bases, in that order; junction bases with no gene match: 2. Germline-derived CDR1 and CDR2 are SGDLS and YYNGEE. Here the CDR3 reads CASSVGLAGGHNEQFF. The DNA for the CDR3 is TGTGCCAGCAGCGTGGGACTAGCGGGAGGACACAATGAGCAGTTCTTC.

The chain has TRBV10-2 and TRBJ2-1; 11 bases line up with TRBD2. The germline gives CDR1 WSHSY, CDR2 SAAADI. The CDR3 is 14 amino acids. Germline trimming cut 4 bases from V and 4 bases from J; bases unmatched to any gene: 0. The CDR3 coding sequence is TGCGCCAGCAGTGGGACTAGCGGGTACAATGAGCAGTTCTTC. Translated: CASSGTSGYNEQFF.

The chain uses TRBV15 and TRBJ2-7, with D possibly TRBD1 on 6 matching bases. Trimming shortened V by 1 base and J by 5 bases, and 12 bases separated the two germline ends. Germline V gives CDR1 LNHNV, CDR2 YYDKDF (reference sequence). The CDR3 covers 14 residues. CDR3 region: CATSRGGQSHEQYF. In DNA, the CDR3 is TGTGCCACCAGCAGAGGAGGACAGAGCCACGAGCAGTACTTC.

The V call is TRBV11-2, the J call TRBJ1-6, with 7 bases identical to TRBD1. In germline, CDR1 is SGHAT, CDR2 FQNNGV. Trimming cost V 5 bases and J 5 bases; bases outside gene matches: 6. The CDR3 sequence is 15 residues long. CDR3 residues: CASSAAQGDNSPLHF. The CDR3 DNA follows: TGTGCCAGCAGCGCGGCTCAGGGGGATAATTCACCCCTCCACTTT.

The chain links TRBV4-1 to TRBJ1-5; D possibly corresponds to TRBD1 (5 bases). With 4 bases removed from V and 4 bases from J, the gap between germline ends came to 11 bases. This CDR3 has 14 amino acids. Germline lookup yields CDR1 MGHRA and CDR2 YSYEKL. This CDR3 reads CASSPMGGNQPQHF. CDR3 nucleotide sequence: TGCGCCAGCAGCCCGATGGGGGGGAATCAGCCCCAGCATTTT.